The T cell receptor (beta chain) under discussion was sequenced for a study of cytomegalovirus exposure and HLA in healthy donors. Looking at the study overall: HLA-typed donors were the source of roughly 80 million unique TCRs held in an early data release.

With 60 Vbeta and 13 Jbeta primers, the PCR was carried out. Profiled with immunoSEQ multiplex PCR; TCRdb holds only in-frame clones, not every one. The sample has approximately 150,000 clones; around 80% are singletons. Overall study results and limits: Rare TCR sequences predominated, though certain public TCRs were found in many donors.

A remark on this clone: The antigen remains undetermined.

The TCR comes from a woman aged 25 to 45 in good health and CMV-seropositive. The sample taken for sequencing was PBMCs.

CDR3 sequence (DNA): TGTGCCAGCAGCTTAGTCGTTCCCGGGTTAGCCGGGGAGCTGTTTTTT. Protein: CASSLVVPGLAGELFF. The J gene is TRBJ2-2, the V gene TRBV7-2; D gene ambiguous. This CDR3 is built from 16 residues. Trimming took off 1 base at V and 6 bases at J, with 15 bases between the two ends. The germline V gene has CDR1 SGHTA and CDR2 FQGNSA.